This T cell receptor beta chain is from a study of OX40 agonist ivuxolimab in advanced cancers. Across the study: Patients treated during dose escalation were battling hepatocellular carcinoma, melanoma, renal cell or head and neck cancer.

The length of the CDR3 is 18 residues. Germline V gene lookup returns CDR1 LGHNA and CDR2 YSLEER. V shed 0 bases and J shed 2 bases, with 17 bases lying between them. Assay used: immunoSEQ multiplex PCR; TCRdb lists only in-frame clones, some missing. The sample records approximately 46,000 clones, 70% to 90% being singletons. The rearrangement links TRBV4-3 to TRBJ2-1, with D possibly TRBD1 on 5 matching bases. The TCR comes from an adult with an advanced solid tumor such as melanoma, head and neck, liver or kidney cancer. The sample in question was CD4+ or CD8+ T cells sorted from blood, obtained in a trial of the OX40 agonist ivuxolimab. The CDR3 protein is CASSQEQQQGTPYNEQFF. The CDR3 DNA sequence: TGCGCCAGCAGCCAAGAACAACAGCAGGGCACCCCCTACAATGAGCAGTTCTTC.